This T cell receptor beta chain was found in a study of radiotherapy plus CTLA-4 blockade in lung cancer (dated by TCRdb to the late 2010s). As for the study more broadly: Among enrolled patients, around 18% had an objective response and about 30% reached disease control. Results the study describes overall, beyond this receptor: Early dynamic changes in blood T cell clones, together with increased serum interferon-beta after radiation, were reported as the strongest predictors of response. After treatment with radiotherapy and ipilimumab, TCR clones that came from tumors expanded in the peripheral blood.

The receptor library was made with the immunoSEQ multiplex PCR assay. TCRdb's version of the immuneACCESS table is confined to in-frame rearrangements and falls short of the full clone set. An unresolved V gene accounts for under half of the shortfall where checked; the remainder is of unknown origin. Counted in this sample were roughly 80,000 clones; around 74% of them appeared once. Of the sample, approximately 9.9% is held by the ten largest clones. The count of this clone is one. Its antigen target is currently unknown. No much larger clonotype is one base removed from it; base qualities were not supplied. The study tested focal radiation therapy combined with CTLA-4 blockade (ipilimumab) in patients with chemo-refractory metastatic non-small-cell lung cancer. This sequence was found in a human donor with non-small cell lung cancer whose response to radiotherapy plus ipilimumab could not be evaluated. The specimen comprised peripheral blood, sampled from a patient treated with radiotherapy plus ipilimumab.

The CDR3: CATQTGSGTNEKLFF. The base sequence is TGTGCCACCCAGACAGGGAGTGGCACTAATGAAAAACTGTTTTTT. This chain is built from TRBV10-3 and TRBJ1-4; 7 middle bases align to TRBD1. CDR1 and CDR2, per the germline V gene, are ENHRY and SYGVKD. V is cut back by 10 bases and J by 2 bases, with 10 bases in the junction unmatched. The CDR3 contains 15 residues, cysteine and phenylalanine counted. Only CDR3 DNA remains: 45 bases, in frame from the first base.